Presented here are 27 T cell receptor beta chains from one specimen sequenced in a study of T cell changes during pregnancy in multiple sclerosis. The method was immunoSEQ multiplex PCR; TCRdb's version includes in-frame clones alone and lacks a portion of them. The top ten clones hold over 0.45% of a sample with about 44,000 clones, over 85% of them seen once. The specimen was CD4+ T cells from peripheral blood mononuclear cells, collected in the first trimester of pregnancy. The receptors stem from a female donor with multiple sclerosis, enrolled in a pregnancy study.

The CDR3 sequence: CASSSKGFEQFF. The CDR3 DNA reads TGTGCCAGCAGTTCCAAGGGGTTTGAGCAGTTCTTC. V and J are TRBV6-6 and TRBJ2-1, with a possible D match to TRBD1 (5 bases). Germline-derived CDR1 and CDR2 are MNHNY and SVGAGI (reference sequence). V dropped 4 bases and J dropped 9 bases, with 10 bases sitting between them. The CDR3 loop spans 12 amino acids.

The rearrangement links TRBV19 to TRBJ1-4; perhaps TRBD1 as D (5 bases). The CDR3 totals 14 residues. Trimming stripped 8 bases from V and 8 bases from J, with 18 bases between. Germline V CDR1 and CDR2: LNHDA, SQIVND (reference sequence). The CDR3 sequence is CASGTRFQGEKLFF. The CDR3 DNA reads TGTGCCAGTGGTACGAGATTTCAGGGCGAAAAACTGTTTTTT.

J is TRBJ1-4 and V is TRBV7-8, with TRBD1 matching over 7 bases. The V and J ends lost 4 bases and 0 bases, in that order; junction bases with no gene match: 5. Germline loops: CDR1 SGHVS, CDR2 FQNEAQ. The CDR3 runs 16 residues. The CDR3 loop is CASSWGDSATNEKLFF. The CDR3 nucleotides read TGTGCCAGCAGCTGGGGGGACAGCGCAACTAATGAAAAACTGTTTTTT.

This chain joins TRBV6-1 and TRBJ1-1; D ambiguous. The CDR3 runs to 12 residues. Between the trimmed V and J ends, which lost 6 bases and 10 bases, there was a span of 15 bases. Germline V gene sequence: CDR1 MNHNS, CDR2 SASEGT. The CDR3 reads CASSPGGIGAFF. The DNA of the CDR3 is TGTGCCAGCAGCCCGGGTGGCATCGGAGCTTTCTTT.

The chain joins TRBV5-4 to TRBJ2-7; D is unresolved. The germline V and J ends were trimmed by 0 bases and 6 bases, with 7 bases remaining between them. Germline lookup yields CDR1 SGHNT and CDR2 YYREEE (reference sequence). This CDR3 contains 12 residues. CDR3 coding DNA: TGTGCCAGCAGCTTGGTTGGGCGCGAGCAGTACTTC. It encodes CASSLVGREQYF.

CDR3 amino acids: CASSFSGNSGYGYTF. CDR3 in DNA: TGTGCCAGCAGCTTCTCTGGAAACTCGGGCTATGGCTACACCTTC. The V call is TRBV7-9, the J call TRBJ1-2; no definite D call. V was trimmed by 3 bases and J by 4 bases, leaving 15 bases between them. Germline CDR1 and CDR2: SEHNR and FQNEAQ (reference sequence). The CDR3 loop spans 15 amino acids. Full variable domain (remainder filled in from reference TRBV7-9 and TRBJ1-2): DTGVSQNPRHKITKRGQNVTFRCDPISEHNRLYWYRQTLGQGPEFLTYFQNEAQLEKSRLLSDRFSAERPKGSFSTLEIQRTEQGDSAMYLCASSFSGNSGYGYTFGSGTRLTVV.

The rearrangement links TRBV6-4 to TRBJ1-2; D is possibly TRBD1 (5 bases). V was trimmed by 6 bases and J by 8 bases, leaving 19 bases between them. The CDR3 is 14 amino acids. The germline V gene encodes CDR1 MRHNA and CDR2 SNTAGT. The CDR3 nucleotides read TGTGCCAGCAGAGAGACAGCTCTATTAGGAGGCTACACCTTC. Encoded protein: CASRETALLGGYTF.

The CDR3 nucleotides read TGTGCCAGCAGCCCCCGGCCGGGACAGGGGGCTGGCTACACCTTC. This sequence encodes CASSPRPGQGAGYTF. This chain joins TRBV7-2 and TRBJ1-2; 12 bases line up with TRBD1. V shed 5 bases, J shed 7 bases, and the junction held 8 bases outside the gene matches. CDR1 and CDR2 (germline): SGHTA, FQGNSA. The CDR3 extends over 15 amino acids.

V and J are TRBV6-1 and TRBJ2-6; weak D call: TRBD2 (6 bases). Germline V lookup: CDR1 MNHNS, CDR2 SASEGT. CDR3 length: 15 residues. The V and J ends lost 7 bases and 0 bases respectively, with 10 bases between them. This CDR3 is CASTRGLSGANVLTF. DNA for the CDR3: TGTGCCAGCACCCGGGGACTCTCTGGGGCCAACGTCCTGACTTTC.

This chain joins TRBV5-4 and TRBJ1-1, with D perhaps matching TRBD1 (6 bases). This CDR3 has 13 amino acids. V dropped 0 bases and J dropped 11 bases, with 14 bases sitting between them. Germline V CDR1 and CDR2: SGHNT, YYREEE (reference sequence). The CDR3 protein is CASSLGSGQKAFF. The CDR3 DNA is TGTGCCAGCAGCTTGGGGTCCGGACAGAAGGCTTTCTTT.

V and J are TRBV11-1 and TRBJ2-3; 8 bases are shared with TRBD2. J gave up 0 bases and V 4 bases, and 9 bases lay outside the gene matches. The CDR3 runs 17 residues. Looked up from germline, CDR1 is SGHAT and CDR2 is FQDESV (reference sequence). This CDR3 is CASSSPRGGGSTDTQYF. CDR3 in DNA: TGTGCCAGCAGCTCCCCCCGGGGCGGGGGGAGCACAGATACGCAGTATTTT.

CDR3 coding DNA: TGTGCCAGCAGCTTAGGACAAGCAAACACTGAAGCTTTCTTT. Its translation is CASSLGQANTEAFF. The chain joins TRBV7-9 to TRBJ1-1; D remains unclear. Germline V gene data show CDR1 as SEHNR and CDR2 as FQNEAQ (reference sequence). There are 14 residues in the CDR3. The V end lost 1 base, the J end lost 2 bases, and 8 bases lay between the germline ends.

The chain has TRBV2 and TRBJ2-7; a weak D match, TRBD1 (7 bases). V was trimmed by 8 bases and J by 3 bases, leaving 20 bases between them. CDR3 length equals 15 residues. The germline V gene encodes CDR1 SNHLY and CDR2 FYNNEI. The CDR3 loop reads CASGAGTATIYEQYF. DNA of the CDR3: TGTGCCAGCGGGGCGGGGACAGCGACGATCTACGAGCAGTACTTC.

The chain uses TRBV5-4 and TRBJ1-2, with unresolved D. This CDR3 has 13 residues. The germline CDR1 and CDR2 sequences are SGHNT and YYREEE (reference sequence). Trimming pared 0 bases from V and 2 bases from J, leaving 5 bases between. The CDR3 is CASSLGRNYGYTF. DNA of the CDR3: TGTGCCAGCAGCTTGGGCCGGAACTATGGCTACACCTTC.

This clone was recorded once. The V and J genes are TRBV30 and TRBJ2-5; 7 nucleotides agree with TRBD1. Germline CDR1 and CDR2: GTSNPN and SVGIG (reference sequence). J gave up 3 bases and V 4 bases, and 5 bases lay outside the gene matches. The CDR3 has 13 residues. The DNA of the CDR3 is TGTGCCTGGATGGCACAGGGGAAAGAGACCCAGTACTTC. Amino acids: CAWMAQGKETQYF. Based on the CDR3 plus reference TRBV30 and TRBJ2-5, the full variable domain is SQTIHQWPATLVQPVGSPLSLECTVEGTSNPNLYWYRQAAGRGLQLLFYSVGIGQISSEVPQNLSASRPQDRQFILSSKKLLLSDSGFYLCAWMAQGKETQYFGPGTRLLVL.

The V call is TRBV11-2, the J call TRBJ1-2; no reliable D call. The CDR3 is made up of 17 amino acids. Germline V gives CDR1 SGHAT, CDR2 FQNNGV. Trimming shortened V by 3 bases and J by 5 bases, and 22 bases separated the two germline ends. CDR3 nucleotide sequence: TGTGCCAGCAGCTTTAGCGACTTCAAGCGGTGGGGATATGGCTACACCTTC. It encodes CASSFSDFKRWGYGYTF.

There are a few counts of this clone. The genes are TRBV7-9 and TRBJ1-1; no reliable D call. V gave up 0 bases and J gave up 0 bases, with 17 bases separating them. The CDR3 has 18 amino acids. Per germline, CDR1 SEHNR and CDR2 FQNEAQ (reference sequence). The CDR3 reads CASSLALSSERMNTEAFF. The CDR3 DNA reads as TGTGCCAGCAGCTTAGCGCTAAGTTCGGAGAGAATGAACACTGAAGCTTTCTTT.

The chain recombines TRBV9 with TRBJ1-2, with D tentatively TRBD1 (6 bases). Germline V gene data show CDR1 as SGDLS and CDR2 as YYNGEE. Trimming left V 0 bases short and J 7 bases short, with 13 bases between. The CDR3 has 14 residues. The CDR3 loop reads CASSVAGGRTGYTF. As DNA, the CDR3 is TGTGCCAGCAGCGTAGCTGGGGGCAGGACTGGCTACACCTTC.

The chain carries TRBV7-6 and TRBJ2-1; 11 bases fit TRBD2. The V and J ends lost 1 base and 6 bases, in that order; junction bases with no gene match: 11. CDR3 size: 18 residues. Germline CDR1 is SGHVS and CDR2 is FNYEAQ. CDR3 in DNA: TGTGCCAGCAGCTTAGTAATGTCATGGCTAGCGGGGGGCAATGAGCAGTTCTTC. This gives the protein CASSLVMSWLAGGNEQFF.

The chain combines TRBV2 with TRBJ2-1, with 13 positions matching TRBD2. The J segment lost 9 bases and the V segment lost 5 bases, leaving 7 bases of the junction unmatched. The CDR3 is 15 residues long. Germline V lookup: CDR1 SNHLY, CDR2 FYNNEI. This CDR3 is CASSFTSGGAVEQFF. CDR3 bases: TGTGCCAGCAGTTTCACTAGCGGGGGGGCCGTTGAGCAGTTCTTC.

This chain uses TRBV10-3 with TRBJ2-7, with D possibly TRBD2 on 7 matching bases. V was pared by 0 bases and J by 5 bases, with 11 bases between. The CDR3 loop spans 14 amino acids. Germline CDR1 and CDR2: ENHRY and SYGVKD. CDR3 sequence (DNA): TGTGCCATCAGTGAGTCCGGGGGGCGGAACGAGCAGTACTTC. The encoded protein is CAISESGGRNEQYF.

V and J are TRBV7-8 and TRBJ2-3, with 14 bases fitting TRBD2. The length of the CDR3 is 17 residues. Per germline, CDR1 SGHVS and CDR2 FQNEAQ. Trimming at V came to 4 bases and at J to 5 bases, leaving 8 bases not matched to a gene. The chain's CDR3 is CASSSWTSGGRLDTQYF. The CDR3 nucleotides are TGTGCCAGCAGCTCATGGACTAGCGGGGGGCGGTTAGATACGCAGTATTTT.

The chain uses TRBV19 and TRBJ1-2; 7 bases match TRBD1. J was trimmed by 4 bases and V by 9 bases; bases with no gene match: 8. From germline, CDR1 is LNHDA and CDR2 SQIVND (reference sequence). The CDR3 sequence is 13 residues long. CDR3: CASLDRDSYGYTF. The CDR3 DNA is TGTGCCAGCCTGGACCGGGACAGCTATGGCTACACCTTC. Full variable domain (rest looked up from reference TRBV19 and TRBJ1-2): DGGITQSPKYLFRKEGQNVTLSCEQNLNHDAMYWYRQDPGQGLRLIYYSQIVNDFQKGDIAEGYSVSREKKESFPLTVTSAQKNPTAFYLCASLDRDSYGYTFGSGTRLTVV.

This chain connects TRBV9 to TRBJ2-1, with 9 bases lining up with TRBD1. Looked up from germline, CDR1 is SGDLS and CDR2 is YYNGEE. The CDR3 contains 17 residues. Trimming at V came to 3 bases and at J to 4 bases, leaving 11 bases not matched to a gene. The CDR3 bases are TGTGCCAGCAGCGCGATACCGGGACAGGGTTCATACAATGAGCAGTTCTTC. It codes for CASSAIPGQGSYNEQFF.

The genes are TRBV25-1 and TRBJ1-2; 7 bases match TRBD1. V trimming: 6 bases; J trimming: 4 bases; junction bases outside the gene matches: 11. The germline V gene has CDR1 MGHDK and CDR2 SYGVNS. The CDR3 has 15 residues. CDR3 amino acids: CASSAGTDVFYGYTF. CDR3 coding DNA: TGTGCCAGCAGCGCTGGGACAGATGTTTTCTATGGCTACACCTTC.

The genes are TRBV19 and TRBJ1-2; TRBD1 matches at 12 bases. The CDR3 has 14 residues. Germline lookup yields CDR1 LNHDA and CDR2 SQIVND (reference sequence). After removal of 7 bases from V and 5 bases from J, the junction contained 5 bases not matched to a gene. The CDR3 DNA reads as TGTGCCAGTACCCGGGACAGGGGGCATTATGGCTACACCTTC. Translated, it gives CASTRDRGHYGYTF.

In its sample, this clone was seen a few times. The genes are TRBV2 and TRBJ1-2; D might be TRBD1 (5 bases). The CDR3 loop spans 13 amino acids. V lost 6 bases and J lost 1, with 9 bases in between. Germline V gives CDR1 SNHLY, CDR2 FYNNEI. The CDR3 DNA reads TGTGCCAGCAGGGACACCCTTAACTATGGCTACACCTTC. Protein sequence: CASRDTLNYGYTF.